This T cell receptor beta chain appears in the sequencing data of a study of blood T cell repertoires in COVID-19. In the study overall: Sites in the United States, Italy and Spain provided acute and convalescent COVID-19 samples. T cells, B-cell-depleted T cells, or PBMCs supplied cDNA or gDNA.

Seattle participants joined during active infection and were tracked over time. V dropped 9 bases and J dropped 0 bases, with 10 bases sitting between them. Germline V gene sequence: CDR1 MNHNS, CDR2 SASEGT. This CDR3 region has 13 residues. Original data processing: Researchers report that nucleated cell counts were estimated from reference gene primer amplification. Generated by immunoSEQ multiplex PCR, the TCRdb table keeps only in-frame clones and is missing some. V and J calls and clone size are those listed in that table; D and trimming were worked out from the DNA. This sample has 200,000 to 250,000 clones, with 85% found just once.

The chain is built from TRBV6-1 and TRBJ2-3, with D possibly being TRBD2 (6 bases). This TCR was recovered from a woman in her seventies with COVID-19, enrolled during active disease. The specimen sequenced was peripheral blood. CDR3 in amino acids: CASRGTSTDTQYF. CDR3 sequence (DNA): TGTGCCAGTCGGGGGACTAGCACAGATACGCAGTATTTT.